This T cell receptor beta chain was captured in a study of cytomegalovirus exposure and HLA in healthy donors (dated by TCRdb to the late 2010s). For context, the study as a whole: An earlier analysis of approximately 600 of the donors reported about 250 Gb of sequence data and around 110 million unique TCR beta sequences from roughly 180 million T cells. Roughly 5 DR-DQ haplotypes were handled as single units for association and clustering, since linkage in the cohort was strong. Roughly 290 gigabases of sequencing data and 70 million to 100 million unique TCR sequences made up an early release that covered approximately 650 HLA-typed donors. A later analysis re-analyzed previously published TCR beta repertoires from 650 to 800 donors and added high-resolution HLA genotyping to study TCR occurrence patterns. The number of donors typed differed by locus, with 629-630 for A, B, C, DRB1 and DQB1, 522 for DQA1, approximately 580 for DPA1, and 472 for DPB1. Of the roughly 410 genotyped donors, 80% to 90% were placed in the genetic ancestry cluster associated with self-reported Caucasian donors. HLA typing covered class I and class II loci at four-digit resolution. The T cell repertoires of 666 subjects were profiled by immunosequencing and related to cytomegalovirus serostatus. Among a few hundred genotyped donors of the cohort, an average of around 240,000 unique TCR beta nucleotide sequences were sequenced per donor, 15% to 20% of them non-productive. To predict cytomegalovirus infection status, the study brought together high-throughput TCR immunosequencing, statistical association of individual TCRs with disease status, and machine learning. All discovery cohort repertoires had been generated on a single sequencing platform. The study was designed to test whether signatures of past pathogen exposure could be identified by cataloging public T cell receptors. In a later genetic analysis, genome-wide SNP genotypes for about three fifths of the roughly 670 donors were used, and that subset was treated as a discovery cohort. The later analysis used no new phenotypic data to find candidate immune exposures, relying instead on TCR beta sequences and their occurrence across donors. A separate validation cohort of roughly 130 different subjects was used in addition to the approximately 610-subject first cohort. An earlier analysis of fewer than 700 of the donors applied high-throughput TCR beta sequencing to assess whether each TCR beta V gene segment acted as functional or pseudogenic. Alongside the repertoire data, information on donor age, sex, ethnicity and CMV serostatus was compiled. Results the study describes overall, beyond this receptor: A later analysis associated about 17,000 TCR beta sequences with specific HLA alleles at a false discovery rate of 0.05. A later analysis found that HLA-associated TCR beta chains were more clonally expanded and had lower generation probabilities than equally common non-associated chains. Presence/absence analyses assumed roughly uniform sequencing depth across donors, an assumption that may not hold. The classifier was reported to diagnose cytomegalovirus status with high specificity and sensitivity in both the original and validation cohorts. A cluster of highly shared sequence variants was judged likely to be a technical artifact of the sequencing pipeline. An earlier analysis of around 500 of the donors showed that most TCR beta V segments appeared in productive rearrangements either about 87% or about 30% of the time, which broadly matched IMGT annotations. A further reported finding was that TCR beta sequences accurately predicted the HLA-A and HLA-B alleles for most subjects in the first cohort. The authors suggested that the approach could potentially be extended to other disease states and immunological phenotypes. According to a later analysis, TCR association rates differed among HLA loci, with DRB1 alleles showing the most associated TCRs and HLA-C alleles showing the fewest. Because HLA typing was unavailable for some donors at each locus, only the typed subset was used in association tests. According to a later genetic analysis, donors in an Asian-associated ancestry cluster had fewer N-insertions in productive TCRs than the roughly 700-donor mean. This cohort had only TCR beta chains sequenced, and the lack of alpha or paired-chain data limited which features could be detected. Linkage disequilibrium might explain the correlated functional status among segregating V segments, but an unknown experimental factor could not be excluded. Some IMGT-functional V segments, including TRBV6-2 and TRBV6-3, could not be told apart with the 87-base-pair reads, so those segments were excluded. In the study, approximately 150 TCR beta chains were listed as associated with cytomegalovirus. A later analysis found that most CMV-associated TCR beta chains appeared HLA-restricted, with HLA associations seemingly driven largely by CMV exposure. Most TCR sequences were observed very rarely across donors, whereas some public TCRs were present in many individuals. A few of the identified cytomegalovirus-associated TCR beta chains were confirmed in vitro to be specific for cytomegalovirus antigens. Assigning TCR associations to individual alleles was difficult when HLA alleles, especially DR and DQ, strongly co-occurred. According to a later analysis, parvovirus B19, influenza, CMV and Epstein-Barr virus appeared linked to several top co-occurrence clusters. CMV serostatus was the only immune exposure information available for the cohort. Over 15 rarely observed V segments, including chromosome 9 orphons, were excluded from the earlier analysis of some 590 of the donors because counts were too low. An association between a missense DCLRE1C variant and V-gene and J-gene trimming of TCR beta chains was found in a later genetic analysis and replicated in an independent cohort.

This clone was seen just once. Its antigen has not been determined. No quality values exist for individual bases; no much larger clone is one base distant. The cohort comprised fewer than 700 healthy bone marrow donors. All cohort members were sampled while nominally healthy, although unrecorded immune exposures were likely present. The donor tested CMV seronegative, placing the donor among the roughly 400 seronegative members of the cohort. A peripheral blood sample was provided by each donor, and peripheral blood mononuclear cells were used for TCR beta sequencing. Genomic DNA was extracted from the blood cell samples with the Qiagen DNeasy Blood Extraction Kit. Library preparation employed the immunoSEQ multiplex PCR assay. A mixture of 60 forward primers for TCR Vbeta segments and 13 reverse primers for TCR Jbeta segments was used in the multiplex PCR. The CDR3 region of rearranged TCR beta genes was amplified from genomic DNA with a multiplex PCR assay. The amplified TCR beta libraries were sequenced on the Illumina HiSeq System as 87-base-pair reads. Turning to the authors' computational methods: Across the 670 or so repertoires, a later analysis counted 60 million to 90 million unique TCR beta chains, approximately 12 million of which were shared by at least two donors. Raw reads were error-corrected and collapsed into unique sequences with a nearest-neighbor algorithm that merged closely related sequences to remove PCR and sequencing errors. Alignment of CDR3 sequences to IMGT reference sequences was used to assign V, D and J gene segments. Each retained sequence needed at least a six-nucleotide match to both a V gene segment and a J gene segment. A rearrangement was called productive if the CDR3 had no stop codons and remained in frame with V and J, and every other rearrangement was called non-productive. CDR3 was defined according to IMGT convention as the region running from the second conserved V-encoded cysteine to the conserved J-encoded phenylalanine. In an earlier analysis of roughly 610 of the donors, sequences lacking an unambiguous match to a single V gene segment were excluded. An earlier analysis of several hundred of the donors called V segments functional above 56.7% productive rearrangements and segregating when the between-donor standard deviation exceeded 5%. A statistical classification framework was built for diagnosing cytomegalovirus status from the catalog of TCR beta chain sequences. A later analysis assigned V and J genes by comparing TCR nucleotide sequences with IMGT/GENE-DB human TR gene sequences. Using the TCRdist pipeline, a later analysis assigned CDR3 sequences along with most-parsimonious VDJ recombination scenarios. In a later analysis, every TCR beta chain was defined by the combination of its CDR3 amino acid sequence and its V-gene family, and reads without a unique V-gene family were dropped. To address suspected cross-contamination and a sequencing artifact, a later analysis removed 450 to 700 highly shared, low-generation-probability nucleotide sequences. In a later analysis, a clonal expansion index was calculated for each public chain from normalized within-repertoire ranks of inferred template counts. In a later analysis, generation probabilities were computed with a VDJ recombination model fitted to out-of-frame rearrangements, and the resulting probabilities were checked against IGoR. In a later analysis, hypergeometric tests were used to score TCR-TCR, TCR-HLA and TCR-CMV co-occurrence, with a repertoire-size bias correction applied to TCR pairs. False discovery rates were estimated in a later analysis by permuting HLA or CMV assignments 20 times. In a later analysis, co-occurring TCRs were grouped using DBSCAN, with TCRdist sequence similarity added in when clustering inside HLA-allele-positive subsets. Co-occurrence clustering excluded repertoires with fewer than 30,000 or more than 120,000 public chains, plus five with anomalous nucleotide sharing. TCRdb limited this immuneACCESS table to in-frame rearrangements with V and J called. A share of clones is missing; checked studies link under half to unresolved V genes, and the rest is unexplained. That table furnishes V, J and clone size, whereas the DNA furnished D and trimming. The table for this sample lists 95,000 to 150,000 clones; about four fifths of them were counted only once. The ten top clones hold roughly 3.5% of the sample.

At the junction V is shortened by 6 bases and J by 6 bases, with 18 bases in between. The CDR3 spans 15 residues, from the cysteine through the phenylalanine. CDR3 DNA is the only sequence kept; it has 45 bases, read in frame from the first base. In the germline V gene, CDR1 corresponds to SNHLY and CDR2 to FYNNEI. Specimen: PBMCs. The chain employs TRBV2 and TRBJ2-1; the best D guess is TRBD2, with 6 bases matching. The clonotype was recovered from a man between 40 and 49 years old in good health and CMV-seronegative. At the DNA level, the sequence is TGTGCCAGCAGGATTCAGGATCTCGGGGGCAATGAGCAGTTCTTC. The translation is CASRIQDLGGNEQFF.